Listed below are T cell receptor beta chains from one sample, sequenced in a study of control samples from healthy donors and cancer patients. TCRdb's table, derived via immunoSEQ multiplex PCR, lists solely in-frame clones and lacks some. The sample yields 170,000 or so clones, about 91% seen once. Sample: blood. The receptors were gathered from a woman aged 40 to 55 in good health. Both conserved end residues are part of each CDR3. A D gene is named only where the DNA matches it firmly. Expanded clones are given a class, and other clones once, few, many or no size at all.

D	V	size	J	CDR3	DNA
NA	TRBV6-5	NA	TRBJ1-2	CASRAPGYEAITF	TGTGCCAGCAGGGCACCAGGGTACGAGGCTATCACCTTC
NA	TRBV5-1	once	TRBJ1-1	CASSLRGEGTEAFF	TGCGCCAGCAGCTTACGGGGGGAAGGCACTGAAGCTTTCTTT
NA	TRBV5-1	NA	TRBJ1-1	CASNIQGNTEAFF	TGCGCCAGCAACATACAGGGGAACACTGAAGCTTTCTTT
NA	TRBV12-3/TRBV12-4	NA	TRBJ1-1	CASSFSGIVEAFF	TGTGCCAGCAGTTTTTCAGGGATTGTTGAAGCTTTCTTT
NA	TRBV7-6	once	TRBJ1-1	CASSLAGGADTEAFF	TGTGCCAGCAGCTTAGCCGGGGGGGCGGACACTGAAGCTTTCTTT
NA	TRBV5-6	once	TRBJ1-2	CASRLSDLYGYTF	TGTGCCAGCAGGTTATCGGACCTCTATGGCTACACCTTC
TRBD2	TRBV4-1	NA	TRBJ2-5	CASSQGYGEGEETQYF	TGCGCCAGCAGCCAAGGATACGGGGAGGGTGAAGAGACCCAGTACTTC
TRBD1	TRBV11-2	NA	TRBJ1-1	CASSFTGVREAFF	TGTGCCAGCAGCTTTACAGGGGTGAGGGAAGCTTTCTTT
TRBD1	TRBV27	NA	TRBJ1-2	CASSPGQGIGYTF	TGTGCCAGCAGTCCAGGACAGGGGATAGGCTACACCTTC
NA	TRBV19	NA	TRBJ1-3	CASTSGTSGNTIYF	TGTGCCAGTACGAGCGGAACCTCTGGAAACACCATATATTTT
NA	TRBV7-2	NA	TRBJ2-7	CASSLAQGSEQYF	TGTGCCAGCAGCTTAGCCCAGGGAAGCGAGCAGTACTTC
NA	TRBV2	NA	TRBJ1-1	CASSADGVNTEAFF	TGTGCCAGCAGTGCCGATGGAGTGAACACTGAAGCTTTCTTT
NA	TRBV7-6	NA	TRBJ2-3	CASSLGDTRTDTQYF	TGTGCCAGCAGCTTAGGGGACACTCGCACAGATACGCAGTATTTT
TRBD2	TRBV28	NA	TRBJ2-7	CASSLGTSGALDEQYF	TGTGCCAGCAGTTTAGGGACTAGCGGTGCCCTGGACGAGCAGTACTTC
NA	TRBV19	NA	TRBJ1-2	CVCGPGARNYGYTF	TGTGTCTGCGGACCAGGCGCCCGTAACTATGGCTACACCTTC
NA	TRBV7-9	NA	TRBJ1-5	CASSPGPSDQPQHF	TGTGCCAGCAGCCCCGGACCCTCAGATCAGCCCCAGCATTTT
NA	TRBV5-1	NA	TRBJ1-6	CASSRDGSRYNSPLHF	TGCGCCAGCAGCCGGGACGGAAGTCGCTATAATTCACCCCTCCACTTT
NA	TRBV5-1	NA	TRBJ2-7	CASSPGSGGGYEQYF	TGCGCCAGCAGCCCGGGATCCGGTGGAGGCTACGAGCAGTACTTC
NA	TRBV15	NA	TRBJ1-1	CATSRDRTNTEAFF	TGTGCCACCAGCAGAGATCGAACGAACACTGAAGCTTTCTTT
NA	TRBV6-5	NA	TRBJ1-1	CASSYSDRNTEAFF	TGTGCCAGCAGTTACTCGGACCGGAACACTGAAGCTTTCTTT
NA	TRBV5-6	NA	TRBJ1-5	CASSLRGQPQHF	TGTGCCAGCAGCTTGCGGGGTCAGCCCCAGCATTTT
NA	TRBV12-3/TRBV12-4	NA	TRBJ2-5	CASRYGETQYF	TGTGCCAGCAGGTACGGAGAGACCCAGTACTTC
TRBD1	TRBV2	NA	TRBJ1-2	CASSPGTGGFEGYTF	TGTGCCAGCAGCCCCGGGACAGGGGGCTTTGAGGGCTACACCTTC
TRBD2	TRBV29-1	NA	TRBJ2-3	CSVERNGGASDTQYF	TGCAGCGTTGAAAGGAACGGGGGGGCCTCAGATACGCAGTATTTT
TRBD1	TRBV5-1	NA	TRBJ2-5	CASSSGQGQETQYF	TGCGCCAGCAGCTCGGGACAGGGACAAGAGACCCAGTACTTC
NA	TRBV6-5	NA	TRBJ2-7	CASRTGSEQYF	TGTGCAAGCAGGACTGGGTCCGAGCAGTACTTC
TRBD1	TRBV10-3	NA	TRBJ1-2	CAISEFGTGGSYYGYTF	TGTGCCATCAGTGAATTCGGGACAGGGGGAAGTTACTATGGCTACACCTTC
TRBD1	TRBV4-1	NA	TRBJ2-1	CASSQGDRAYNEQFF	TGCGCCAGCAGCCAAGGGGACAGGGCCTACAATGAGCAGTTCTTC
TRBD1	TRBV3-1/TRBV3-2	once	TRBJ2-1	CASRQGASYNEQFF	TGTGCCAGCAGACAGGGGGCATCCTACAATGAGCAGTTCTTC
TRBD1	TRBV19	NA	TRBJ1-6	CASSDGQGVRKNSPLHF	TGTGCCAGTAGTGACGGCCAGGGGGTCAGGAAAAATTCACCCCTCCACTTT
NA	TRBV4-2	NA	TRBJ2-2	CASSQDERGWTGELFF	TGTGCCAGCAGCCAAGACGAGAGGGGGTGGACCGGGGAGCTGTTTTTT
NA	TRBV6-6	NA	TRBJ2-3	CASLGGAYTDTQYF	TGTGCCAGCCTTGGGGGGGCCTACACAGATACGCAGTATTTT
NA	TRBV19	NA	TRBJ1-1	CASTRGGYTEAFF	TGTGCCAGTACCAGGGGTGGGTACACTGAAGCTTTCTTT
NA	TRBV18	once	TRBJ2-1	CASSQGRGAGTDEQFF	TGTGCCAGCTCACAGGGCCGTGGTGCGGGCACGGATGAGCAGTTCTTC
NA	TRBV18	few	TRBJ1-2	CASSRQVVTEGYTF	TGTGCCAGCTCACGACAGGTAGTAACGGAAGGCTACACCTTC
NA	TRBV19	NA	TRBJ1-1	CASKGRDRNTEAFF	TGTGCCAGTAAGGGTCGGGACCGCAACACTGAAGCTTTCTTT
TRBD1	TRBV6-5	NA	TRBJ1-5	CATLVRGKNQPQHF	TGTGCTACGCTAGTCAGGGGGAAGAATCAGCCCCAGCATTTT
NA	TRBV19	NA	TRBJ1-2	CASSMAGVAAADYGYTF	TGTGCCAGTAGTATGGCAGGTGTAGCGGCCGCCGACTATGGCTACACCTTC
TRBD1	TRBV18	NA	TRBJ2-2	CASSRSGQGATGELFF	TGTGCCAGCTCACGGTCCGGACAGGGGGCTACCGGGGAGCTGTTTTTT
NA	TRBV7-9	NA	TRBJ2-7	CASSPQPTMPIYEQYF	TGTGCCAGCAGCCCCCAACCCACCATGCCCATCTACGAGCAGTACTTC
NA	TRBV2	NA	TRBJ2-2	CASSDPPGRATGELFF	TGTGCCAGCAGTGATCCCCCCGGCAGGGCGACCGGGGAGCTGTTTTTT
TRBD1	TRBV19	NA	TRBJ1-1	CASSTDRGPMNTEAFF	TGTGCCAGTAGTACAGACAGGGGACCTATGAACACTGAAGCTTTCTTT
NA	TRBV4-1	NA	TRBJ2-3	CASSQNLLSTDTQYF	TGCGCCAGCAGCCAAAATCTCCTTAGCACAGATACGCAGTATTTT
NA	TRBV18	NA	TRBJ2-7	CASSPPGQRYEQYF	TGTGCCAGCTCACCTCCGGGACAACGCTACGAGCAGTACTTC
TRBD1	TRBV6-6	NA	TRBJ1-2	CASSYSGQVSGYTF	TGTGCCAGCAGTTACTCAGGACAGGTTAGCGGCTACACCTTC
NA	TRBV5-1	NA	TRBJ2-4	CASSDGPTKNIQYF	TGCGCCAGCAGCGATGGTCCTACCAAAAACATTCAGTACTTC
NA	TRBV6-5	NA	TRBJ1-2	CASSWGREANYGYTF	TGTGCCAGCAGTTGGGGCAGGGAAGCTAACTATGGCTACACCTTC
NA	TRBV7-7	NA	TRBJ2-2	CASSLARGTEGGTGELFF	TGTGCCAGCAGCTTAGCGAGGGGGACCGAAGGTGGCACCGGGGAGCTGTTTTTT
NA	TRBV19	once	TRBJ1-1	CASSETVLNEAFF	TGTGCCAGTAGTGAGACAGTACTAAATGAAGCTTTCTTT
NA	TRBV10-3	NA	TRBJ1-1	CAISHVVDTEAFF	TGTGCCATCAGTCACGTGGTTGACACTGAAGCTTTCTTT
NA	TRBV12-3/TRBV12-4	NA	TRBJ1-1	CASSLGGSEAFF	TGTGCCAGCAGTTTGGGGGGCTCTGAAGCTTTCTTT
TRBD1	TRBV24-1	NA	TRBJ2-3	CATSDPGTGATDTQYF	TGTGCCACCAGTGACCCTGGGACAGGGGCCACAGATACGCAGTATTTT
TRBD1	TRBV2	NA	TRBJ2-5	CASQQGSSETQYF	TGTGCCAGCCAACAGGGGTCATCGGAGACCCAGTACTTC
TRBD1	TRBV7-2	NA	TRBJ1-3	CASSRGQGAGNTIYF	TGTGCCAGCAGCAGGGGACAGGGGGCGGGAAACACCATATATTTT